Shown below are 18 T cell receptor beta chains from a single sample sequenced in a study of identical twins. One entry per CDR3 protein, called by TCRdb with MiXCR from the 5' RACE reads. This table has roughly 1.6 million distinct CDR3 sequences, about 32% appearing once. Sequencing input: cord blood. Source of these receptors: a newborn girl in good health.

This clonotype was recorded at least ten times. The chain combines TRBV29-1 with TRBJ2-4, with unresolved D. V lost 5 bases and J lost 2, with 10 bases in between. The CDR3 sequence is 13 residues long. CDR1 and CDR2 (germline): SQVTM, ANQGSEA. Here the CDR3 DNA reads TGCAGCGTTATAGGCCCCCCCAAAAACATTCAGTACTTC. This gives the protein CSVIGPPKNIQYF.

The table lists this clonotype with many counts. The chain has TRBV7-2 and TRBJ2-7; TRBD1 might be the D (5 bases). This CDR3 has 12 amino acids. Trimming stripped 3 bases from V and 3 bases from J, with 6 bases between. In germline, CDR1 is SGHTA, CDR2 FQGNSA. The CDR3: CASSLDIYEQYF. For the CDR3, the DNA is TGTGCCAGCAGCTTGGACATCTACGAGCAGTACTTC.

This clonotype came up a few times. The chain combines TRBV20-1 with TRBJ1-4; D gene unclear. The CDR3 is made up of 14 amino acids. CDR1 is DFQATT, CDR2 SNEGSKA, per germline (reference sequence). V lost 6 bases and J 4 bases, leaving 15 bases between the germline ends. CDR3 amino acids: CSALEEGFNEKLFF. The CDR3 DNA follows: TGCAGTGCACTGGAGGAGGGCTTTAATGAAAAACTGTTTTTT.

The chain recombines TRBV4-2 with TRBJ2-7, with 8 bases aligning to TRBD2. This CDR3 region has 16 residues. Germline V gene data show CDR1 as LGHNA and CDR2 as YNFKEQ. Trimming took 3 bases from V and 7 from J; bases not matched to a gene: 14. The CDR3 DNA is TGTGCCAGCAGCCAGGTAGCGGGGTCCACCTACAATGAGCAGTACTTC. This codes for CASSQVAGSTYNEQYF.

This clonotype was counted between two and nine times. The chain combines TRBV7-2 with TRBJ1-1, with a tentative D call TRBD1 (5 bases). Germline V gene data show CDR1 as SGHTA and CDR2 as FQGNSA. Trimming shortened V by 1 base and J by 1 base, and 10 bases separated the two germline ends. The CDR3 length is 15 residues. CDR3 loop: CASSLGGAQNTEAFF. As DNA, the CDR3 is TGTGCCAGCAGCTTAGGAGGGGCACAGAACACTGAAGCTTTCTTT.

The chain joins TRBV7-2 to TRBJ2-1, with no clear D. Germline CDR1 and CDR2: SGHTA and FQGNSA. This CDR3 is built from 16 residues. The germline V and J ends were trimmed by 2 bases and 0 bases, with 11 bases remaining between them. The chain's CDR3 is CASSLNRWSSYNEQFF. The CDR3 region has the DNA TGTGCCAGCAGCTTAAATAGATGGAGCTCCTACAATGAGCAGTTCTTC.

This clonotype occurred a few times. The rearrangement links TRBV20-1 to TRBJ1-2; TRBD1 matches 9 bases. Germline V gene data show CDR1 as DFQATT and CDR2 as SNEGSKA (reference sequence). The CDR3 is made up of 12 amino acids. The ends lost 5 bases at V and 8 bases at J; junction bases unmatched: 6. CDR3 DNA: TGCAGTGCTCGGACAGGGGCGCGGGGCTACACCTTC. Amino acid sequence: CSARTGARGYTF.

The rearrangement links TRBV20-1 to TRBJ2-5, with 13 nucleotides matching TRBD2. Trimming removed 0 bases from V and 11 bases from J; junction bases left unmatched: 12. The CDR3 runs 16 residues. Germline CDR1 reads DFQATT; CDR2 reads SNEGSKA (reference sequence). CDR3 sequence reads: CSARDGLAGDENEQYF. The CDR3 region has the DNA TGCAGTGCTAGAGATGGACTAGCGGGAGATGAAAATGAGCAGTACTTC.

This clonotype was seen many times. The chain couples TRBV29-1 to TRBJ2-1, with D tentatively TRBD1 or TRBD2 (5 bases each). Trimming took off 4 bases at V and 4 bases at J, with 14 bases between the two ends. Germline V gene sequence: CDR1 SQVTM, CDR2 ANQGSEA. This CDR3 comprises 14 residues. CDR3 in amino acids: CSVAVWDQYNEQFF. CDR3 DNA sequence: TGCAGCGTTGCCGTATGGGACCAGTACAATGAGCAGTTCTTC.

The CDR3 spells CASSTSGTYYEQYF. CDR3 in DNA: TGTGCCAGCAGTACTAGCGGGACCTACTACGAGCAGTACTTC. V and J are TRBV6-1 and TRBJ2-7; 10 bases are a match to TRBD2. V lost 5 bases, J lost 3 bases, and 4 bases stayed unmatched. Germline CDR1 and CDR2: MNHNS and SASEGT. The CDR3 is 14 amino acids.

In DNA form, the CDR3 reads TGTGCCAGCAGGCGCCTGACAGGGGAGCGTGAAAAACTGTTTTTT. Translating it yields CASRRLTGEREKLFF. The V and J genes are TRBV2 and TRBJ1-4, with TRBD1 matching over 8 bases. The trim removed 6 bases at V and 7 bases at J, leaving 10 bases unmatched. CDR3 size: 15 residues. The V gene's germline CDR1 is SNHLY and CDR2 FYNNEI.

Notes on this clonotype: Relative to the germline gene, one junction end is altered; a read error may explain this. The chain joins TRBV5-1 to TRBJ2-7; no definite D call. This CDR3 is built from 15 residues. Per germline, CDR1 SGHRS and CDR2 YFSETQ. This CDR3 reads CARSSLNSPSYEQYF. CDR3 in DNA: TGCGCCAGGAGCTCCCTCAATTCCCCCTCCTACGAGCAGTACTTC.

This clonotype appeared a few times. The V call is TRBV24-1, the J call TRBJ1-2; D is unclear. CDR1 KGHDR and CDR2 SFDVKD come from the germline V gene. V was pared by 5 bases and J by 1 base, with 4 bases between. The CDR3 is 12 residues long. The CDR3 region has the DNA TGTGCCACCAGTGGAGGTAACTATGGCTACACCTTC. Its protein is CATSGGNYGYTF.

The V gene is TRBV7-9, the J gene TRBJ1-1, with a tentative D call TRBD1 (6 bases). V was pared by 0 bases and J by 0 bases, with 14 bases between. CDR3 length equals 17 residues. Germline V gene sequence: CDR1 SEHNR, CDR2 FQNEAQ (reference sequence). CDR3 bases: TGTGCCAGCAGCTTAGCCGGTCGGGGGGCATTGAACACTGAAGCTTTCTTT. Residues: CASSLAGRGALNTEAFF.

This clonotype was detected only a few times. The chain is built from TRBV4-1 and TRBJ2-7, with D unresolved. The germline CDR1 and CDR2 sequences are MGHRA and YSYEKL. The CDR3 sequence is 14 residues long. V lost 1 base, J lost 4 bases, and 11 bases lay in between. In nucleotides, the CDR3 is TGCGCCAGCAGCCAAGTCATTTTGGGTTACGAGCAGTACTTC. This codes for CASSQVILGYEQYF.

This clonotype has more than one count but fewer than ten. The CDR3 region has the DNA TGCGCCAGCAGCCCTGACCACGAGCAGTACTTC. Encoded protein: CASSPDHEQYF. This chain uses TRBV5-1 with TRBJ2-7; no firm D call. CDR3 length: 11 amino acids. V lost 4 bases, J lost 5 bases, and 7 bases lay in between. From germline, CDR1 is SGHRS and CDR2 YFSETQ.

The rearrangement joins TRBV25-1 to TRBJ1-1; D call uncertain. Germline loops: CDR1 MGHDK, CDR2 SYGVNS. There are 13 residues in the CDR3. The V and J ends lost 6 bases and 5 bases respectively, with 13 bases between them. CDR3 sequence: CASRPGQGTEAFF. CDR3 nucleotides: TGTGCCAGCAGGCCGGGCCAAGGGACTGAAGCTTTCTTT.

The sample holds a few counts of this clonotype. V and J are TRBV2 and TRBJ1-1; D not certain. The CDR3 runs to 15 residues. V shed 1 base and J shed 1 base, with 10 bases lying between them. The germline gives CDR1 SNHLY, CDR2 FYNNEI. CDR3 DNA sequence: TGTGCCAGCAGTGAAGGCGGGGAGGGGAACACTGAAGCTTTCTTT. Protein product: CASSEGGEGNTEAFF.